The rows below give T cell receptor beta chains drawn from one sample of a study of cytomegalovirus exposure and HLA in healthy donors. The protocol was immunoSEQ multiplex PCR, while the TCRdb copy is restricted to in-frame clones and leaves out a portion. Recorded for this sample: about 72,000 clones. The material sequenced was PBMCs. Receptors were obtained from a woman aged 40 to 50 in good health and CMV-seropositive. Each CDR3 is given with its conserved first and last residue. The order of the fields is clone size, J gene, D gene, V gene, CDR3 DNA, CDR3 protein. A D gene is named only where the DNA matches it firmly. Not every row has a clone size; where given, it reads once, few, many or a size class.

>-|TRBJ2-3|-|TRBV5-8
TGTGCCAGCCTCCGGTTGGGGGCGGAAGATACGCAGTATTTT
CASLRLGAEDTQYF
>-|TRBJ2-3|-|TRBV7-2
TGTGCCAGCAGCTTAGGGGCAGGCACAGATACGCAGTATTTT
CASSLGAGTDTQYF
>-|TRBJ1-2|-|TRBV6-4
TGTGCCAGCAGTGCCGTCTCCGGGGACTATGGCTACACCTTC
CASSAVSGDYGYTF
>-|TRBJ2-7|-|TRBV13
TGTGCCAGCAGCTTAGGTAACTTGGGCCAGTCCTACGAGCAGTACTTC
CASSLGNLGQSYEQYF
>-|TRBJ1-2|TRBD1|TRBV6-1
TGTGCCAGCAGTGTTAGACAGGGGCGGAAGGATGGCTACACCTTC
CASSVRQGRKDGYTF
>-|TRBJ2-5|-|TRBV7-3
TGTGCCAGCAGCTTCGGCCAGGGGGGTCAAGAGACCCAGTACTTC
CASSFGQGGQETQYF
>-|TRBJ1-4|TRBD1|TRBV5-1
TGCGCCAGCAGCTTGGAGGGGGCGGGTGAAAAACTGTTTTTT
CASSLEGAGEKLFF
>-|TRBJ2-1|-|TRBV4-1
TGCGCCAGCAGCCAAGTTGGACCGGGGGATGAGCAGTTCTTC
CASSQVGPGDEQFF
>-|TRBJ2-7|TRBD2|TRBV5-1
TGCGCCAGCAGCTTGACTAGCGGCACATATTACGAGCAGTACTTC
CASSLTSGTYYEQYF
>-|TRBJ2-1|-|TRBV7-9
TGTGCCAGCAGCTTAGGTGCGGGGAGTAATGAGCAGTTCTTC
CASSLGAGSNEQFF
>-|TRBJ2-3|TRBD2|TRBV5-1
TGCGCCAGCAGCTGGGGGCTAGCGGGGGGGCTGAGCACAGATACGCAGTATTTT
CASSWGLAGGLSTDTQYF
>-|TRBJ1-1|TRBD1|TRBV5-4
TGTGCCAGCAGCATTGACAGGGGGCCTGAAGCTTTCTTT
CASSIDRGPEAFF
>-|TRBJ2-3|TRBD1|TRBV7-6
TGTGCCAGCAGCTTAGAGACAGGGGGCTTTCGAGATACGCAGTATTTT
CASSLETGGFRDTQYF
>-|TRBJ2-1|TRBD1|TRBV29-1
TGCAGCGCCGGGACAGGGGATGAGCAGTTCTTC
CSAGTGDEQFF
>-|TRBJ1-2|-|TRBV21-1
TGTGCCAGCGCAAAACAGGGGGCGCGAAACTATGGCTACACCTTC
CASAKQGARNYGYTF
>-|TRBJ2-3|TRBD2|TRBV5-4
TGTGCCAGCAGCCCGGTAATAGCGGGAGGCACAGATACGCAGTATTTT
CASSPVIAGGTDTQYF
>-|TRBJ1-2|-|TRBV4-1
TGCGCCAGCAGCCAAGATGCGGAGACCATCTATGGCTACACCTTC
CASSQDAETIYGYTF
>-|TRBJ2-5|TRBD2|TRBV5-1
TGCGCCAGCAGCTTGGGGACTAGCGGACAAGAGACCCAGTACTTC
CASSLGTSGQETQYF
>-|TRBJ2-7|TRBD2|TRBV30
TGTGCCTGGAGCAGACTAGCTTATGCGTACGAGCAGTACTTC
CAWSRLAYAYEQYF
>-|TRBJ1-2|-|TRBV5-6
TGTGCCAGCAGCTCCCCTGGGGGGGCTGGCGGCTACACCTTC
CASSSPGGAGGYTF
>-|TRBJ2-7|-|TRBV4-1
TGCGCCAGCAGCCAAGATACAGCTACCTACGAGCAGTACTTC
CASSQDTATYEQYF
>-|TRBJ2-5|TRBD2|TRBV2
TGTGCCAGCAGTGCTTGGACTAGCGATGGAGAGACCCAGTACTTC
CASSAWTSDGETQYF
>-|TRBJ1-1|-|TRBV18
TGTGCCAGCTCACCCCAGGGTTCTGAAGCTTTCTTT
CASSPQGSEAFF
>-|TRBJ1-2|-|TRBV7-9
TGTGCCAGCAGCTTTACTTCAGGAGGGACCCTCGTCTCGCGTGGCTACACCTTC
CASSFTSGGTLVSRGYTF
>-|TRBJ2-2|-|TRBV7-7
TGTGCTAGCAGCCGGACAGGAGGGGACACCGGGGAGCTGTTTTTT
CASSRTGGDTGELFF
>-|TRBJ2-7|TRBD2|TRBV7-3
TGTGCCAGCAGCTTAGATAGCGGGACCTCCTACGAGCAGTACTTC
CASSLDSGTSYEQYF
>-|TRBJ2-7|TRBD2|TRBV11-2
TGTGCCAGCAGCTTAGATACGGCGGGAGGCGGCTCTGGCTACGAGCAGTACTTC
CASSLDTAGGGSGYEQYF
>-|TRBJ2-7|-|TRBV6-5
TGTGCCACCTTATCGTTCCTCTACTACGAGCAGTACTTC
CATLSFLYYEQYF
>-|TRBJ1-1|TRBD1|TRBV5-8
TGTGCCAGCAGCTGGTGGACAGGGAAGACTGAAGCTTTCTTT
CASSWWTGKTEAFF
>-|TRBJ2-2|-|TRBV7-9
TGTGCCAGCAGCTCCCAGGGGACCGGGGAGCTGTTTTTT
CASSSQGTGELFF
>-|TRBJ2-5|TRBD2|TRBV29-1
TGCAGCGTGAAACTGGGGGGGGTAGTAGAGACCCAGTACTTC
CSVKLGGVVETQYF
>-|TRBJ1-5|-|TRBV5-6
TGTGCCAGCAGCACCGACAGGATAAATCAGCCCCAGCATTTT
CASSTDRINQPQHF
>-|TRBJ2-1|-|TRBV6-1
TGTGCCAGCAGCGGCAGAGGCTCCTACAATGAGCAGTTCTTC
CASSGRGSYNEQFF
>-|TRBJ2-7|TRBD2|TRBV28
TGTGCCAGCACCCTTGGGGGAGGGATCCCCTACGAGCAGTACTTC
CASTLGGGIPYEQYF
>-|TRBJ2-7|-|TRBV19
TGTGCCAGTAGTTCCAGGCAAGGTTCCTACGAGCAGTACTTC
CASSSRQGSYEQYF
>-|TRBJ2-7|TRBD2|TRBV29-1
TGCAGCGTTGAACGGGGGGACTACGAGCAGTACTTC
CSVERGDYEQYF
>-|TRBJ2-1|TRBD1|TRBV7-9
TGTGCCAGCAGCCTTAACAGGGGCTCCTACAATGAGCAGTTCTTC
CASSLNRGSYNEQFF
>-|TRBJ2-3|-|TRBV2
TGTGCCAGCAGGTTATATACAGATACGCAGTATTTT
CASRLYTDTQYF
>-|TRBJ2-5|TRBD1|TRBV15
TGTGCCACCAGCGGGGACAGGCGACGCCAAGAGACCCAGTACTTC
CATSGDRRRQETQYF
>-|TRBJ1-2|TRBD1|TRBV5-1
TGCGCCAGCAGCCCAAGCGGGACAGGGGATCCTCCATTCTTC
CASSPSGTGDPPFF
>-|TRBJ2-2|TRBD1|TRBV6-1
TGTGCCAGCAGTGAACGTCCGGGACAGGGACAAACCGGGGAGCTGTTTTTT
CASSERPGQGQTGELFF
>-|TRBJ1-1|-|TRBV4-3
TGCACCAGCAGCCGCAGGGCAGGAGGGAACCCTGAAGCTTTCTTT
CTSSRRAGGNPEAFF
>-|TRBJ2-3|TRBD2|TRBV12-5
TGTGCTAGTGGTTTGGGAGGACTAGCCGGACGGCAGTATTTT
CASGLGGLAGRQYF
>-|TRBJ2-7|-|TRBV25-1
TGTGCCAGCAGTGAATATAAAGGGGCTACAGAGCAGTACTTC
CASSEYKGATEQYF
>-|TRBJ2-5|-|TRBV30
TGTGCCTCCGGGAGTGTTGCGGAGACCCAGTACTTC
CASGSVAETQYF
>-|TRBJ1-1|TRBD1|TRBV5-1
TGCGCCAGCGGGGGGACAGGGAATTGGAACACTGAAGCTTTCTTT
CASGGTGNWNTEAFF
>-|TRBJ1-6|TRBD1|TRBV7-3
TGTGCCAGCAGCTTAGGGACAGATAATTCACCCCTCCACTTT
CASSLGTDNSPLHF
>-|TRBJ1-3|-|TRBV5-1
TGCGCCAGCAGCTTGACCAGCGGGCCCTCTGGAAACACCATATATTTT
CASSLTSGPSGNTIYF
>-|TRBJ2-2|TRBD1|TRBV23-1
TGCGCCAGCAGTCAATCCGCGGAAGGACAGGGAGATCCGCCACCTTCTCAGAACACCGGGGAGCTGTTTTTT
CASSQSAEGQGDPPPSQNTGELFF
>-|TRBJ2-5|-|TRBV5-4
TGTGCCAGCAGCTCTATTACAGGGACAGAGACCCAGTACTTC
CASSSITGTETQYF
>-|TRBJ2-1|-|TRBV27
TGTGCCAGCAGTTTCTCTAGCGCATTTGAGCAGTTCTTC
CASSFSSAFEQFF
>medium-sized|TRBJ1-1|-|TRBV11-1
TGTGCCAGCAGCTGGGGGCGCGGGAACACTGAAGCTTTCTTT
CASSWGRGNTEAFF
>-|TRBJ2-3|-|TRBV11-2
TGTGCCAGCAGCTGGGGCCAAGGCGTCGGAAATACGCAGTATTTT
CASSWGQGVGNTQYF
>-|TRBJ2-3|-|TRBV11-2
TGTGCCAGCATGGCGGGGTCATACACAGATACGCAGTATTTT
CASMAGSYTDTQYF